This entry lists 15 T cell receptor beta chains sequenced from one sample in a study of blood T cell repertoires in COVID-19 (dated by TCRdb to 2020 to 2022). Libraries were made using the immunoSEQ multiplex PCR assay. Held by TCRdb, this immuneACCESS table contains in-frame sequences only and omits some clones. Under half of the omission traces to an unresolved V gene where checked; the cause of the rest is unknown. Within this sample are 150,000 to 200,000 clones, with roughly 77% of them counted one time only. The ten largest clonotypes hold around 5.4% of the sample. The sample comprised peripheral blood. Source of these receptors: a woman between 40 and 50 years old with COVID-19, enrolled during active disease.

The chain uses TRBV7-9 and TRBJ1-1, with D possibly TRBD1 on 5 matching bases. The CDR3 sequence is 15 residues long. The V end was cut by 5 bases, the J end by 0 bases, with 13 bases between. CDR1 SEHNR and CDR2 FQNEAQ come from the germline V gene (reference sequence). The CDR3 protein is CASSAQGLMNTEAFF. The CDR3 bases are TGTGCCAGCAGCGCGCAGGGACTAATGAACACTGAAGCTTTCTTT. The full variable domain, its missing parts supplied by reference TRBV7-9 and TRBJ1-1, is DTGVSQNPRHKITKRGQNVTFRCDPISEHNRLYWYRQTLGQGPEFLTYFQNEAQLEKSRLLSDRFSAERPKGSFSTLEIQRTEQGDSAMYLCASSAQGLMNTEAFFGQGTRLTVV.

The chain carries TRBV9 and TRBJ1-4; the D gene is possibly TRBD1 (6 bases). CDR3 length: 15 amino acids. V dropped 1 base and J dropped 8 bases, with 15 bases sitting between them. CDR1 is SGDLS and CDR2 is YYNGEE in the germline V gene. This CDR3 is CASSVQQGSGEKLFF. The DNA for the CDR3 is TGTGCCAGCAGCGTACAACAGGGAAGTGGAGAAAAACTGTTTTTT.

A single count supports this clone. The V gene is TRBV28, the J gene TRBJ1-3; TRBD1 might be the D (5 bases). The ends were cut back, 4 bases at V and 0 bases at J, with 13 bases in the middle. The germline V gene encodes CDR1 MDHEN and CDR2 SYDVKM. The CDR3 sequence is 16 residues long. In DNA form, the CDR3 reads TGTGCCAGCAGTTCCCCCGGGGGGGGCTCTGGAAACACCATATATTTT. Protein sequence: CASSSPGGGSGNTIYF.

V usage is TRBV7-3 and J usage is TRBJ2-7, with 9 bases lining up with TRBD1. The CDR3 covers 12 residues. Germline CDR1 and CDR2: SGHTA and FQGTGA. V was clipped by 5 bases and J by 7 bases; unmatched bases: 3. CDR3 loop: CASSPGTGEQYF. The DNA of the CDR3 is TGTGCCAGCAGCCCGGGGACAGGGGAGCAGTACTTC.

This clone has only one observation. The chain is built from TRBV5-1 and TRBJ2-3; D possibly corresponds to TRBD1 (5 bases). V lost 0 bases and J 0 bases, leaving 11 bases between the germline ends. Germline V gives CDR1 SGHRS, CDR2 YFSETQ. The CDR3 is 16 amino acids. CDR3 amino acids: CASSLVRDSSTDTQYF. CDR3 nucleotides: TGCGCCAGCAGCTTGGTCAGGGATTCTAGCACAGATACGCAGTATTTT.

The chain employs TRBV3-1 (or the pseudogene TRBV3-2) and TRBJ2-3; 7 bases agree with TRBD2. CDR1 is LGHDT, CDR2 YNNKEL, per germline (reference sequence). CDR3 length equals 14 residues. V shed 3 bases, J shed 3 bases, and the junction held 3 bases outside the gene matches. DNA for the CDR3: TGTGCCAGCAGCCACTGGGAGGGGACAGATACGCAGTATTTT. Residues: CASSHWEGTDTQYF.

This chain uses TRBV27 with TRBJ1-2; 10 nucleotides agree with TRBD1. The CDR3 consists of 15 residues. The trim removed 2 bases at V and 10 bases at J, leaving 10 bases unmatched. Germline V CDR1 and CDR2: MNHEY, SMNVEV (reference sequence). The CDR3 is CASSLGPGQGFVYTF. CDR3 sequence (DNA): TGTGCCAGCAGTTTAGGCCCGGGACAGGGGTTTGTCTACACCTTC.

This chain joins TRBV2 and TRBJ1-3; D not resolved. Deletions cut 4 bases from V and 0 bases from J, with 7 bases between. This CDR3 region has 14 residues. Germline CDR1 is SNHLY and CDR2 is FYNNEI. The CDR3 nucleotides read TGTGCCAGCAGTGGCAGACTCTCTGGAAACACCATATATTTT. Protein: CASSGRLSGNTIYF.

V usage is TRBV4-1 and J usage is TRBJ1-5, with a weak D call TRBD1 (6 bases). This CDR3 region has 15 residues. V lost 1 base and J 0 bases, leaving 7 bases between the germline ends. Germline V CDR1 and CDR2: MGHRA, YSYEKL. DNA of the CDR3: TGCGCCAGCAGCCAAGCAGGGGCTAGCAATCAGCCCCAGCATTTT. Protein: CASSQAGASNQPQHF.

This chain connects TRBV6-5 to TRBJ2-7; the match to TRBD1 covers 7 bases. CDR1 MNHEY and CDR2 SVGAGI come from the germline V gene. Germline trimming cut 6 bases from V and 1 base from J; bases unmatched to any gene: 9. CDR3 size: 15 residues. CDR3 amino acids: CASRAGEGASYEQYF. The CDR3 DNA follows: TGTGCCAGCAGGGCTGGAGAGGGGGCTTCCTACGAGCAGTACTTC.

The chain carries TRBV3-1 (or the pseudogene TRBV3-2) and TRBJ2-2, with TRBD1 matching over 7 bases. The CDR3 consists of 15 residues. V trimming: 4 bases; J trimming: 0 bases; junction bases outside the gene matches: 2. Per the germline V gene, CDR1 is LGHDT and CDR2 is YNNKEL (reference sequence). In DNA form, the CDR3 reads TGTGCCAGCAGCCGACAGGGCACGAACACCGGGGAGCTGTTTTTT. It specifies CASSRQGTNTGELFF.

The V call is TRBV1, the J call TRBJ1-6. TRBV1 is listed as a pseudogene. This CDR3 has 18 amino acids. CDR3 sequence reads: CTSSLRTGINSYNSPLHF. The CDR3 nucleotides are TGCACCAGCAGCTTACGGACCGGGATTAACTCCTATAATTCACCCCTCCACTTT.

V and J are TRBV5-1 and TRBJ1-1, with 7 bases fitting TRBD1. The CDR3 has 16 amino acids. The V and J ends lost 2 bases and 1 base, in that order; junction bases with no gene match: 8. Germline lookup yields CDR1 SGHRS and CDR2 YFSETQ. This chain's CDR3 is CASSLRGGGGNTEAFF. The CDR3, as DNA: TGCGCCAGCAGCTTAAGAGGGGGCGGCGGGAACACTGAAGCTTTCTTT.

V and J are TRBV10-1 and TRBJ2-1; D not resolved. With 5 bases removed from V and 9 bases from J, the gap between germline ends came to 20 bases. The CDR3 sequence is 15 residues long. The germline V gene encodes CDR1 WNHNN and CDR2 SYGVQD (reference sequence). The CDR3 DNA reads TGCGCCAGCAGTCCCTCCGCAGGTTCGAATTTTGAGCAGTTCTTC. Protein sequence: CASSPSAGSNFEQFF.

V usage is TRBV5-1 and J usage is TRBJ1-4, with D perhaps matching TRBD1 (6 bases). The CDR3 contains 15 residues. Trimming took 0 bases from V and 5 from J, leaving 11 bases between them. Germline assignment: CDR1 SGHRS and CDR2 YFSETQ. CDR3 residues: CASSLADSLNEKLFF. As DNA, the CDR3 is TGCGCCAGCAGCTTGGCGGACAGCTTGAATGAAAAACTGTTTTTT.